Below are 6 T cell receptor beta chains sequenced from a single sample in a study of OX40 agonist ivuxolimab in advanced cancers. Measured with immunoSEQ multiplex PCR; TCRdb has only the in-frame clones, and not every one. Of around 69,000 clones detected, 80% to 90% appear once; the ten largest clones hold 3% to 4%. The sequences come from CD4+ or CD8+ T cells sorted from blood, collected in a trial of the OX40 agonist ivuxolimab. The receptors come from an adult with an advanced solid tumor such as melanoma, head and neck, liver or kidney cancer.

The chain employs TRBV11-2 and TRBJ2-5; perhaps TRBD1 as D (7 bases). CDR3 length equals 13 residues. The V gene's germline CDR1 is SGHAT and CDR2 FQNNGV. The germline V and J ends were trimmed by 4 bases and 5 bases, with 11 bases remaining between them. CDR3 loop: CASSWAGGETQYF. CDR3 nucleotide sequence: TGTGCCAGCAGCTGGGCAGGGGGGGAGACCCAGTACTTC.

This clone was picked up one time. The chain is built from TRBV7-8 and TRBJ2-3; D is uncertain. The V end lost 1 base, the J end lost 2 bases, and 10 bases lay between the germline ends. The CDR3 runs to 15 residues. Germline V gene data show CDR1 as SGHVS and CDR2 as FQNEAQ. This CDR3 is CASSLVTILTDTQYF. The CDR3 nucleotides are TGTGCCAGCAGCTTAGTTACCATACTCACAGATACGCAGTATTTT. The variable domain in full, completed from reference TRBV7-8 and TRBJ2-3, reads GAGVSQSPRYKVAKRGQDVALRCDPISGHVSLFWYQQALGQGPEFLTYFQNEAQLDKSGLPSDRFFAERPEGSVSTLKIQRTQQEDSAVYLCASSLVTILTDTQYFGPGTRLTVL.

This chain uses TRBV6-5 with TRBJ2-7, with D hard to call. The V and J ends lost 7 bases and 0 bases respectively, with 7 bases between them. Germline loops: CDR1 MNHEY, CDR2 SVGAGI. The CDR3 loop spans 12 amino acids. The chain's CDR3 is CASTTYSYEQYF. In nucleotides, the CDR3 is TGTGCCAGCACCACGTACTCCTACGAGCAGTACTTC.

The chain recombines TRBV28 with TRBJ2-1; TRBD2 matches at 7 bases. Germline CDR1 is MDHEN and CDR2 is SYDVKM. Trimming removed 8 bases from V and 1 base from J; junction bases left unmatched: 5. The CDR3 length is 14 residues. CDR3 amino acids: CASYASGSYNEQFF. The CDR3 nucleotides are TGTGCCAGCTACGCTAGCGGATCCTACAATGAGCAGTTCTTC. The full variable domain, its missing parts supplied by reference TRBV28 and TRBJ2-1, is DVKVTQSSRYLVKRTGEKVFLECVQDMDHENMFWYRQDPGLGLRLIYFSYDVKMKEKGDIPEGYSVSREKKERFSLILESASTNQTSMYLCASYASGSYNEQFFGPGTRLTVL.

The chain is built from TRBV2 and TRBJ2-7, with 8 bases lining up with TRBD2. The CDR3 sequence is 14 residues long. Germline V CDR1 and CDR2: SNHLY, FYNNEI. Germline trimming cut 6 bases from V and 3 bases from J; bases unmatched to any gene: 7. This chain's CDR3 is CASSGTSGFYEQYF. In DNA, the CDR3 is TGTGCCAGCAGCGGTACTAGCGGCTTCTACGAGCAGTACTTC.

This clone was seen once. V and J are TRBV7-2 and TRBJ2-7, with TRBD2 matching over 11 bases. J lost 4 bases, V lost 1 base, and 3 bases had no gene match. CDR1 is SGHTA, CDR2 FQGNSA, per germline. The CDR3 contains 15 residues. The CDR3, as DNA: TGTGCCAGCAGCTTAGGGGCTAGCGGGAGGTACGAGCAGTACTTC. This gives the protein CASSLGASGRYEQYF.